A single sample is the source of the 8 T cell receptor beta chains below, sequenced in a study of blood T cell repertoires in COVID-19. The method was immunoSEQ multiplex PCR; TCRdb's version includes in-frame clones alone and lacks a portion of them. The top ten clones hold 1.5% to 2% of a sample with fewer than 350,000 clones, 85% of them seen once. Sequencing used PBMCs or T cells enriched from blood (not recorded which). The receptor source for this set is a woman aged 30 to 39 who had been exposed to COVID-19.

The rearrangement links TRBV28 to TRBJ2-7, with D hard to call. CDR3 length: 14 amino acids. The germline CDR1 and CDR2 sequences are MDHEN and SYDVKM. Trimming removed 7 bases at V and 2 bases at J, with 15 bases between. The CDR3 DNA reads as TGTGCCAGCACCTTTACCCCACGAGCCTACGAGCAGTACTTC. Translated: CASTFTPRAYEQYF.

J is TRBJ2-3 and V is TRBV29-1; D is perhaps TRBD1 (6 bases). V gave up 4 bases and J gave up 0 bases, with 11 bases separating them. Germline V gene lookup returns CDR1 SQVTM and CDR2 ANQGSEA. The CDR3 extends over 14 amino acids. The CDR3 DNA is TGCAGCGTTGCCCAGGGGCACAGCACAGATACGCAGTATTTT. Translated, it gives CSVAQGHSTDTQYF.

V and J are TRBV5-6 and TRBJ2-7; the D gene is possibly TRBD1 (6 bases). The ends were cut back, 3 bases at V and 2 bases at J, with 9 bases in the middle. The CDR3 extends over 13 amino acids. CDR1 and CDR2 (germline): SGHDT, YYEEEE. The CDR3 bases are TGTGCCAGCAGCTCCGGGACAACCTACGAGCAGTACTTC. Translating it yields CASSSGTTYEQYF. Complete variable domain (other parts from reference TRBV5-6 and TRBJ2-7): DAGVTQSPTHLIKTRGQQVTLRCSPKSGHDTVSWYQQALGQGPQFIFQYYEEEERQRGNFPDRFSGHQFPNYSSELNVNALLLGDSALYLCASSSGTTYEQYFGPGTRLTVT.

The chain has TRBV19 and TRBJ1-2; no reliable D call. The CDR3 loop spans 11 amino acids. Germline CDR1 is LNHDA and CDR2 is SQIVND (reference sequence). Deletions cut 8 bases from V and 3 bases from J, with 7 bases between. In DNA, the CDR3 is TGTGCCAGTCGGGGATACTATGGCTACACCTTC. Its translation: CASRGYYGYTF.

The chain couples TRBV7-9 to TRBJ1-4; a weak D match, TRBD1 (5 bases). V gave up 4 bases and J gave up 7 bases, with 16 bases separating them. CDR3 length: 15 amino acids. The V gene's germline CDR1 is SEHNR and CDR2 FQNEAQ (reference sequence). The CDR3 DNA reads TGTGCCAGCAGCTCAAGGGTAGGGGCCTCTGAAAAACTGTTTTTT. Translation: CASSSRVGASEKLFF.

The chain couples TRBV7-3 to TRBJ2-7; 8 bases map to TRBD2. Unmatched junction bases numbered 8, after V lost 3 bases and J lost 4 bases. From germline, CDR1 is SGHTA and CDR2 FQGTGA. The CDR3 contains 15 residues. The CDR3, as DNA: TGTGCCAGCAGCTTTACAGAGCGGGGGACTTACGAGCAGTACTTC. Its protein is CASSFTERGTYEQYF. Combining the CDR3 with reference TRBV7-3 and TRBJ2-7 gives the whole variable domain GAGVSQTPSNKVTEKGKYVELRCDPISGHTALYWYRQSLGQGPEFLIYFQGTGAADDSGLPNDRFFAVRPEGSVSTLKIQRTERGDSAVYLCASSFTERGTYEQYFGPGTRLTVT.

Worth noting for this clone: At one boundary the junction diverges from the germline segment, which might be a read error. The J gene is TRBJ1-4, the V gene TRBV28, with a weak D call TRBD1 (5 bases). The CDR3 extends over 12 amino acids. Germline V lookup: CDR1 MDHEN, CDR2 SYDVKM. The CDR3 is CASSPTRQGPHF. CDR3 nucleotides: TGTGCCAGCAGTCCCACCCGCCAGGGCCCCCATTTT. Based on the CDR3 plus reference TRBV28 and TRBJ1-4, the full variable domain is DVKVTQSSRYLVKRTGEKVFLECVQDMDHENMFWYRQDPGLGLRLIYFSYDVKMKEKGDIPEGYSVSREKKERFSLILESASTNQTSMYLCASSPTRQGPHFGSGTQLSVL.

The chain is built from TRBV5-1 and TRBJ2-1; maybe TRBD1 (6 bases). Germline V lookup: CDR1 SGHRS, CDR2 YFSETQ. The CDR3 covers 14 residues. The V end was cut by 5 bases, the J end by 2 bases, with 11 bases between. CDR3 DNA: TGCGCCAGCAGTTCGGCAGGGGCCTACAATGAGCAGTTCTTC. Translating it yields CASSSAGAYNEQFF.